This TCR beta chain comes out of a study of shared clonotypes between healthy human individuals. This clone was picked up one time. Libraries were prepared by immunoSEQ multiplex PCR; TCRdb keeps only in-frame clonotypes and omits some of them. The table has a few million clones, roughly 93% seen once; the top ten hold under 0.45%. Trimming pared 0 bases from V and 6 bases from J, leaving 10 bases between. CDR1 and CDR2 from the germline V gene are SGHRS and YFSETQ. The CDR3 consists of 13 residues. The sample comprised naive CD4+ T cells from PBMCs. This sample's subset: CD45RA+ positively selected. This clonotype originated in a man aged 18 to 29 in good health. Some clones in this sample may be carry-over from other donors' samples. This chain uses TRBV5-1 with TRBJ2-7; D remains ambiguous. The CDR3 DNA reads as TGCGCCAGCAGCTTGGAGCCTTACGGCGAGCAGTACTTC. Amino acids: CASSLEPYGEQYF.